This T cell receptor (beta chain) was observed in a study of shared clonotypes between healthy human individuals. The overall study: Sampling drew on donors who were a couple of women and a few men aged 18 to 49. CD4 naive and CD4 memory each took three plates per donor, while CD8 naive took two and CD8 memory one. Overall study findings and caveats: The study generally estimated greater richness for naive than memory subsets.

This CDR3 is built from 15 residues. With 5 bases removed from V and 1 base from J, the gap between germline ends came to 9 bases. The germline V gene has CDR1 SGHTA and CDR2 FQGNSA. With respect to this clone: Its specificity is unknown.

The assay was immunoSEQ multiplex PCR, and TCRdb's table has in-frame clones only and misses some. This table holds some 2,100,000 clones, more than 90% found once. Every contributor of samples was a Caucasian grown-up residing in Nashville, Tennessee. What was sequenced was naive CD4+ T cells sorted from blood. Specified subset: CD45RA+ positively selected. The source of this sequence is a man in his late teens or twenties in good health. The rearrangement joins TRBV7-2 to TRBJ1-6; tentatively, D is TRBD1 (5 bases). Written as DNA, the CDR3 is TGTGCCAGCAGCCCCAGACAGTCCTATAATTCACCCCTCCACTTT. Its protein product is CASSPRQSYNSPLHF. Together with reference TRBV7-2 and TRBJ1-6, the CDR3 gives the full variable domain: GAGVSQSPSNKVTEKGKDVELRCDPISGHTALYWYRQSLGQGLEFLIYFQGNSAPDKSGLPSDRFSAERTGGSVSTLTIQRTQQEDSAVYLCASSPRQSYNSPLHFGNGTRLTVT.